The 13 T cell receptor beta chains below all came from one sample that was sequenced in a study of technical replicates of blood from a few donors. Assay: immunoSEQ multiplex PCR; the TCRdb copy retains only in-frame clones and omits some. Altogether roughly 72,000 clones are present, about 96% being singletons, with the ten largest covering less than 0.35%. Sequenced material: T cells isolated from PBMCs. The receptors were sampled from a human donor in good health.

CDR3 loop: CASSLAGTGNYEQYF. CDR3 DNA sequence: TGTGCCAGCAGCTTGGCCGGGACAGGGAACTACGAGCAGTACTTC. The chain combines TRBV9 with TRBJ2-7; TRBD1 matches at 9 bases. The germline gives CDR1 SGDLS, CDR2 YYNGEE. This CDR3 is 15 amino acids long. Germline trimming cut 4 bases from V and 3 bases from J; bases unmatched to any gene: 8.

CDR3 region: CASSFAGTGRSDTQYF. CDR3 sequence (DNA): TGCGCCAGCAGCTTCGCAGGGACAGGGAGGTCAGATACGCAGTATTTT. The chain uses TRBV5-1 and TRBJ2-3; TRBD1 matches 9 bases. V lost 2 bases, J lost 4 bases, and 8 bases stayed unmatched. The CDR3 runs to 16 residues. Germline V lookup: CDR1 SGHRS, CDR2 YFSETQ. The full variable domain, with the rest looked up from reference TRBV5-1 and TRBJ2-3, is KAGVTQTPRYLIKTRGQQVTLSCSPISGHRSVSWYQQTPGQGLQFLFEYFSETQRNKGNFPGRFSGRQFSNSRSEMNVSTLELGDSALYLCASSFAGTGRSDTQYFGPGTRLTVL.

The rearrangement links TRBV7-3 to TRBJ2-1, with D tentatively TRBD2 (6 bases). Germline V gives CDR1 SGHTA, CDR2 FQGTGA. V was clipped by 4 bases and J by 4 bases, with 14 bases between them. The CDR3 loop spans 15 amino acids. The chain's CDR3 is CASSSYSGEYNEQFF. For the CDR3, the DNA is TGTGCCAGCAGCTCCTATAGCGGCGAATACAATGAGCAGTTCTTC.

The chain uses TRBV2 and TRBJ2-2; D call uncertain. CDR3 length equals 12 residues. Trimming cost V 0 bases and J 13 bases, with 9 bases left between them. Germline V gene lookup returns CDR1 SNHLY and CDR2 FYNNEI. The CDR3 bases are TGTGCCAGCAGTGAAGCGACTTTCCGGCTGTTTTTT. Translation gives CASSEATFRLFF.

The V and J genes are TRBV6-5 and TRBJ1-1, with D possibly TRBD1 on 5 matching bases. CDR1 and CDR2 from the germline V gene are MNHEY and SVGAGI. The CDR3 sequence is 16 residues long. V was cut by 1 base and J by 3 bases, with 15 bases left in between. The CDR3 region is CASSYYVGTGDTEAFF. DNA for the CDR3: TGTGCCAGCAGTTACTATGTGGGGACGGGGGACACTGAAGCTTTCTTT.

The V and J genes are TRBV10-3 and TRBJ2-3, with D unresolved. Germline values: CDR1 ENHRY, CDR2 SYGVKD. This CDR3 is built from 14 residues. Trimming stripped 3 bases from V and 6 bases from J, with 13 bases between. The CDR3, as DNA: TGTGCCATCAGTGACGGCGTTACGCGGGATACGCAGTATTTT. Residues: CAISDGVTRDTQYF.

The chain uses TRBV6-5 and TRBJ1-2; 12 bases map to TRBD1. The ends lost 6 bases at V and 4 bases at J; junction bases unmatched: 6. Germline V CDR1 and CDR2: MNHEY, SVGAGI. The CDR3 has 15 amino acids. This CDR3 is CASSRDRGRSYGYTF. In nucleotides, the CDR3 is TGTGCCAGCAGCCGGGACAGGGGGCGAAGCTATGGCTACACCTTC.

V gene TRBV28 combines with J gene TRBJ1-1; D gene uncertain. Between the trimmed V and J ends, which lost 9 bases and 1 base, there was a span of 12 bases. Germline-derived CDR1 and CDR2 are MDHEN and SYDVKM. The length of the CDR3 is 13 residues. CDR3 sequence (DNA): TGTGCCAGTCTCCGACGGGGGAACACTGAAGCTTTCTTT. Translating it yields CASLRRGNTEAFF.

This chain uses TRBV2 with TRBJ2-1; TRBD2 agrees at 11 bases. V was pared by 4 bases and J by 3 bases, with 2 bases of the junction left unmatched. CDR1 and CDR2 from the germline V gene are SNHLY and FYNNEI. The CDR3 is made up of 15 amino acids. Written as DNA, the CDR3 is TGTGCCAGCAGTGGGGGGACTAGCGGCTACAATGAGCAGTTCTTC. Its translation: CASSGGTSGYNEQFF.

For the CDR3, the DNA is TGTGCCAGCAGTTTTAGCGGGACTGATGAGCAGTTCTTC. This sequence encodes CASSFSGTDEQFF. The chain links TRBV7-9 to TRBJ2-1, with 8 bases aligning to TRBD2. Looked up from germline, CDR1 is SEHNR and CDR2 is FQNEAQ (reference sequence). V lost 6 bases and J lost 8; bases outside the gene matches: 6. The length of the CDR3 is 13 residues.

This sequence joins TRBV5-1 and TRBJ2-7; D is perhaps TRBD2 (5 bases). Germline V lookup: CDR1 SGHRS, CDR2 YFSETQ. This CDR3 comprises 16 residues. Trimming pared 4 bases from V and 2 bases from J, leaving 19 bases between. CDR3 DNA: TGCGCCAGCAGCCTAACACCGGGATCCCTAACCTACGAGCAGTACTTC. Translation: CASSLTPGSLTYEQYF.

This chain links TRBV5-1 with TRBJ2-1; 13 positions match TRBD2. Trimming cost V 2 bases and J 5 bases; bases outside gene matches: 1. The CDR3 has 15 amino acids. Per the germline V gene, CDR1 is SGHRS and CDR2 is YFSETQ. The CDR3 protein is CASSLGTSGNNEQFF. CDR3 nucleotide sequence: TGCGCCAGCAGCTTAGGGACTAGCGGGAACAATGAGCAGTTCTTC.

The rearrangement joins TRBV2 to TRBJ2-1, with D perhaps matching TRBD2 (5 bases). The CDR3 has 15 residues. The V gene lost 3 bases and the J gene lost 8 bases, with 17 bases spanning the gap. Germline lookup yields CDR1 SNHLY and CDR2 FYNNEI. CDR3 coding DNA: TGTGCCAGCAGTGAGCTCGCCGGCCGGGGAGATGAGCAGTTCTTC. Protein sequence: CASSELAGRGDEQFF.